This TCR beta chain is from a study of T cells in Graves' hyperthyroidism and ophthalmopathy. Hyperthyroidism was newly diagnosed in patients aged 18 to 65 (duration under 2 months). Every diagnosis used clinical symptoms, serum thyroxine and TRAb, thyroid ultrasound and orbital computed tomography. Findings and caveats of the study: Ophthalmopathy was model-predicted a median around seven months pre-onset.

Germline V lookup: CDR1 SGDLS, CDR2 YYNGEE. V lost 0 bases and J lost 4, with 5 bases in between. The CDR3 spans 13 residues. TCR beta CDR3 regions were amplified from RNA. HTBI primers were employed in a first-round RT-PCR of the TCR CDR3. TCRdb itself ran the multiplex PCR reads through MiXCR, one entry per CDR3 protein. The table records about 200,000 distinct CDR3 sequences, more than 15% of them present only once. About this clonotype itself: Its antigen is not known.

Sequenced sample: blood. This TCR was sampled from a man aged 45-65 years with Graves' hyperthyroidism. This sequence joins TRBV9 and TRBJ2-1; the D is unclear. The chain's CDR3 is CASSVGAYNEQFF. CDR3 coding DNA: TGTGCCAGCAGCGTAGGCGCTTACAATGAGCAGTTCTTC. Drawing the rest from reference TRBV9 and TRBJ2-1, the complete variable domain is DSGVTQTPKHLITATGQRVTLRCSPRSGDLSVYWYQQSLDQGLQFLIQYYNGEERAKGNILERFSAQQFPDLHSELNLSSLELGDSALYFCASSVGAYNEQFFGPGTRLTVL.